The T cell receptor beta chain described here comes from a study of T-cell reconstitution after alpha-beta-depleted transplantation in children. TCRbeta library construction was performed incorporating unique molecular identifiers. Each CDR3 protein is one row after TCRdb ran MiXCR on the PCR reads. The repertoire includes almost 250,000 distinct CDR3 sequences, around 25% of them detected once, and approximately 2.5% sits in the top ten. Study results and limitations: At day 60, the high TCRbeta diversity found in some patients originated from recipient T cells and thymic progenitors that had survived. A year had passed since transplant, and T-cell counts and diversity by then came mostly from newly produced T cells.

To note about this clonotype: As yet, its antigen is unknown.

This CDR3 is built from 13 residues. V was trimmed by 4 bases and J by 4 bases, leaving 10 bases between them. The germline gives CDR1 SGHVS, CDR2 FNYEAQ. The rearrangement joins TRBV7-6 to TRBJ1-2; D unclear. The TCR comes from a girl between 2 and 10 years old with Fanconi anemia, due to receive a stem cell transplant. Material: PBMCs, obtained before TCRalphabeta/CD19-depleted stem cell transplant. The CDR3: CASSSPAAYGYTF. CDR3 coding DNA: TGTGCCAGCAGCTCGCCGGCGGCCTATGGCTACACCTTC.